This T cell receptor beta chain was retrieved from a study of T cell changes during pregnancy in multiple sclerosis. Clones were sequenced by immunoSEQ multiplex PCR, and TCRdb holds only the in-frame ones, with some missing. The sample lists around 95,000 clones; around 92% were seen once. In germline, CDR1 is SGHRS, CDR2 YFSETQ. This CDR3 has 15 amino acids. V shed 2 bases and J 2 bases; nucleotides not matched to a gene: 0. V and J are TRBV5-1 and TRBJ2-1, with TRBD2 matching over 11 bases. The sequences come from peripheral blood, collected after pregnancy. The sequence was collected from a female donor in good health, enrolled as a control in a pregnancy study. As DNA, the CDR3 is TGCGCCAGCAGCTTTAGCGGGGGGGCCTACAATGAGCAGTTCTTC. Its protein product is CASSFSGGAYNEQFF. Full variable domain (rest looked up from reference TRBV5-1 and TRBJ2-1): KAGVTQTPRYLIKTRGQQVTLSCSPISGHRSVSWYQQTPGQGLQFLFEYFSETQRNKGNFPGRFSGRQFSNSRSEMNVSTLELGDSALYLCASSFSGGAYNEQFFGPGTRLTVL.